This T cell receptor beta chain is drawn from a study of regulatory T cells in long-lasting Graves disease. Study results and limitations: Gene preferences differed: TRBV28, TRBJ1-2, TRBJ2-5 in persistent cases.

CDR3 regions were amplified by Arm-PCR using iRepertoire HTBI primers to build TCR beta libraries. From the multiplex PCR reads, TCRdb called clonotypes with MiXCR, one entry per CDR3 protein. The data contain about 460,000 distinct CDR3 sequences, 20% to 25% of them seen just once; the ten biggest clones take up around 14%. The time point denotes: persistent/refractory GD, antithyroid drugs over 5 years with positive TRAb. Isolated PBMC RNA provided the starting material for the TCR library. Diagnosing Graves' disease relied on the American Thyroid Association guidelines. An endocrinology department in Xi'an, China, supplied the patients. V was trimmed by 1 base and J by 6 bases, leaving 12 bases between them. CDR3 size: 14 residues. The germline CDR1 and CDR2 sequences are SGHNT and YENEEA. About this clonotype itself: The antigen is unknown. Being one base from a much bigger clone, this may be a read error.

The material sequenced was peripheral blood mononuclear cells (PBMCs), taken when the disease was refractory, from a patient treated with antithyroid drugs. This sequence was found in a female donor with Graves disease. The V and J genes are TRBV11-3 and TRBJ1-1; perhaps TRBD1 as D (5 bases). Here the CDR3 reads CASSLGGRDPEAFF. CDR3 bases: TGTGCCAGCAGCTTAGGCGGCAGGGACCCTGAAGCTTTCTTT.